These 19 T cell receptor beta chains share one sample of origin, sequenced in a study of cytotoxic CD8 clonotypes in ibrutinib-treated CLL. Libraries were prepared by immunoSEQ multiplex PCR; TCRdb keeps only in-frame clonotypes and omits some of them. The repertoire holds about 22,000 clones, with approximately 72% as singletons. The source was PBMCs, collected before ibrutinib treatment. All receptors come from a human donor with chronic lymphocytic leukemia.

This clone was detected only a few times. This sequence joins TRBV19 and TRBJ1-3; 11 bases map to TRBD1. The CDR3 contains 17 residues. Germline CDR1 reads LNHDA; CDR2 reads SQIVND (reference sequence). With 3 bases clipped from V and 2 bases from J, the junction kept 6 bases outside the gene matches. The CDR3 sequence: CASSIYPDRGPGNTIYF. CDR3 nucleotide sequence: TGTGCCAGTAGTATTTATCCGGACAGGGGGCCTGGAAACACCATATATTTT. Filled out from reference TRBV19 and TRBJ1-3, the complete variable domain reads DGGITQSPKYLFRKEGQNVTLSCEQNLNHDAMYWYRQDPGQGLRLIYYSQIVNDFQKGDIAEGYSVSREKKESFPLTVTSAQKNPTAFYLCASSIYPDRGPGNTIYFGEGSWLTVV.

This sequence joins TRBV30 and TRBJ2-5, with TRBD1 matching 7 bases. Germline V gene sequence: CDR1 GTSNPN, CDR2 SVGIG (reference sequence). This CDR3 is built from 15 residues. V lost 3 bases to trimming and J lost 4 bases; unmatched junction nucleotides: 11. CDR3 amino acids: CAWSPPTGVLETQYF. CDR3 nucleotides: TGTGCCTGGAGCCCCCCAACAGGGGTGCTAGAGACCCAGTACTTC.

The chain employs TRBV6-1 and TRBJ2-5, with TRBD1 as a possible D gene (5 bases). CDR1 is MNHNS, CDR2 SASEGT, per germline. The CDR3 runs 14 residues. Trimming removed 3 bases from V and 2 bases from J, with 10 bases in between. CDR3 sequence reads: CASSDKTVQETQYF. In DNA, the CDR3 is TGTGCCAGCAGTGACAAGACAGTTCAAGAGACCCAGTACTTC.

The DNA of the CDR3 is TGTGCCAGCAGCGTAGGAGGCGGAGGGGTTTACGAGCAGTACTTC. Residues: CASSVGGGGVYEQYF. This chain links TRBV9 with TRBJ2-7; perhaps TRBD2 as D (6 bases). Germline V gene sequence: CDR1 SGDLS, CDR2 YYNGEE. The CDR3 loop spans 15 amino acids. The V gene lost 0 bases and the J gene lost 4 bases, with 14 bases spanning the gap.

The chain recombines TRBV19 with TRBJ1-2; D ambiguous. The CDR3 has 15 amino acids. V was shortened by 1 base and J by 1 base, with 10 bases between the two germline ends. Germline lookup yields CDR1 LNHDA and CDR2 SQIVND (reference sequence). Written as DNA, the CDR3 is TGTGCCAGTAGTATAGCCTCCGGGGTTAACTATGGCTACACCTTC. It specifies CASSIASGVNYGYTF.

This sequence joins TRBV10-2 and TRBJ2-1, with D unclear. V was pared by 2 bases and J by 2 bases, with 10 bases between. The CDR3 length is 15 residues. Germline CDR1 reads WSHSY; CDR2 reads SAAADI. CDR3 residues: CASSEGISAYNEQFF. The DNA for the CDR3 is TGCGCCAGCAGTGAGGGTATTTCAGCCTACAATGAGCAGTTCTTC.

The CDR3 DNA follows: TGTGCCAGCAGCCCACAGACTAACTATGGCTACACCTTC. Its protein is CASSPQTNYGYTF. This chain connects TRBV7-2 to TRBJ1-2; D unresolved. Per germline, CDR1 SGHTA and CDR2 FQGNSA. V gave up 5 bases and J gave up 0 bases, with 7 bases separating them. The CDR3 runs 13 residues.

This sequence joins TRBV7-2 and TRBJ2-3; TRBD2 aligns across 8 bases. The V segment lost 4 bases and the J segment 0 bases; nucleotides outside the gene matches: 6. CDR3 size: 16 residues. Germline V CDR1 and CDR2: SGHTA, FQGNSA. The CDR3 sequence is CASSSRPSGSTDTQYF. The DNA of the CDR3 is TGTGCCAGCAGCTCCAGACCTAGCGGGAGCACAGATACGCAGTATTTT.

The CDR3 protein is CASSLSQGPLHF. The DNA for the CDR3 is TGTGCCAGTAGTCTCAGCCAGGGGCCCCTCCACTTT. The chain joins TRBV19 to TRBJ1-6, with D possibly being TRBD1 (6 bases). Per the germline V gene, CDR1 is LNHDA and CDR2 is SQIVND (reference sequence). The V and J ends lost 5 bases and 13 bases respectively, with 12 bases between them. The CDR3 is 12 amino acids.

The chain uses TRBV4-1 and TRBJ1-5; D unclear. This CDR3 is 16 amino acids long. V was shortened by 5 bases and J by 0 bases, with 14 bases between the two germline ends. Germline CDR1 is MGHRA and CDR2 is YSYEKL. DNA for the CDR3: TGCGCCAGCAGCTCGGGCGGGAGTAATAGCAATCAGCCCCAGCATTTT. Translated, it gives CASSSGGSNSNQPQHF.

The V call is TRBV19, the J call TRBJ1-2; no definite D call. Germline V CDR1 and CDR2: LNHDA, SQIVND (reference sequence). The V gene lost 4 bases and the J gene lost 5 bases, with 5 bases spanning the gap. There are 11 residues in the CDR3. The CDR3 nucleotides are TGTGCCAGTAGTAGACATTATGGCTACACCTTC. This translates into CASSRHYGYTF.

In DNA form, the CDR3 reads TGCAGCGTTCCCGGACAGAACCGGGGGGATACGCAGTATTTT. Its translation: CSVPGQNRGDTQYF. V is TRBV29-1 and J is TRBJ2-3; D tentatively reads TRBD1 or TRBD2 (6 bases each). The V and J ends lost 5 bases and 6 bases respectively, with 18 bases between them. The germline V gene has CDR1 SQVTM and CDR2 ANQGSEA. This CDR3 comprises 14 residues.

The gene calls are TRBV5-1 and TRBJ2-3; 9 nucleotides align to TRBD2. Germline CDR1 and CDR2: SGHRS and YFSETQ. With 2 bases clipped from V and 5 bases from J, the junction kept 9 bases outside the gene matches. The CDR3 is 16 amino acids. The CDR3 region has the DNA TGCGCCAGCAGCTTTATCCTAGCGGGAAGGGGAGATACGCAGTATTTT. Its protein product is CASSFILAGRGDTQYF. The complete variable domain, with remaining parts taken from reference TRBV5-1 and TRBJ2-3, reads KAGVTQTPRYLIKTRGQQVTLSCSPISGHRSVSWYQQTPGQGLQFLFEYFSETQRNKGNFPGRFSGRQFSNSRSEMNVSTLELGDSALYLCASSFILAGRGDTQYFGPGTRLTVL.

The chain joins TRBV2 to TRBJ2-5, with D perhaps TRBD2 (6 bases). Trimming took 6 bases from V and 5 from J, leaving 19 bases between them. This CDR3 has 15 amino acids. CDR1 and CDR2 from the germline V gene are SNHLY and FYNNEI. CDR3 nucleotides: TGTGCCAGCAGCGACCAGGGACTCCCCGGGGAGACCCAGTACTTC. Amino acid sequence: CASSDQGLPGETQYF.

The chain is built from TRBV2 and TRBJ1-5; TRBD1 agrees at 7 bases. This CDR3 has 16 amino acids. The germline V gene has CDR1 SNHLY and CDR2 FYNNEI. J gave up 2 bases and V 4 bases, and 8 bases lay outside the gene matches. The CDR3 is CASSATGVRGNQPQHF. DNA of the CDR3: TGTGCCAGCAGTGCTACAGGGGTTCGTGGCAATCAGCCCCAGCATTTT.

The chain uses TRBV6-5 and TRBJ1-3; 7 nucleotides align to TRBD1. With 0 bases clipped from V and 0 bases from J, the junction kept 2 bases outside the gene matches. The CDR3 is made up of 16 amino acids. The germline V gene encodes CDR1 MNHEY and CDR2 SVGAGI. The CDR3 coding sequence is TGTGCCAGCAGTTACTCACGGACAGGCTCTGGAAACACCATATATTTT. This encodes CASSYSRTGSGNTIYF.

The chain links TRBV18 to TRBJ1-2; 11 positions agree with TRBD1. CDR3 length equals 15 residues. Germline V gene data show CDR1 as KGHSH and CDR2 as LQKENI. V shed 0 bases, J shed 4 bases, and the junction held 1 base outside the gene matches. The CDR3 DNA is TGTGCCAGCTCACCACCCGGACAGGGGGCCTATGGCTACACCTTC. Translated, it gives CASSPPGQGAYGYTF.

The chain couples TRBV19 to TRBJ1-2; 8 bases are shared with TRBD1. In germline, CDR1 is LNHDA, CDR2 SQIVND (reference sequence). J was trimmed by 4 bases and V by 5 bases; bases with no gene match: 3. This CDR3 is built from 13 residues. CDR3 DNA sequence: TGTGCCAGTAGTGACAGGGGTCTCTATGGCTACACCTTC. Translation: CASSDRGLYGYTF.

This clone was picked up a small number of times. This chain links TRBV28 with TRBJ2-7; TRBD2 agrees at 7 bases. V gave up 5 bases and J gave up 7 bases; unmatched junction bases: 5. The CDR3 runs 12 residues. Germline CDR1 and CDR2: MDHEN and SYDVKM. The CDR3 coding sequence is TGTGCCAGCAGTCCCTTGCGGGAGGAGCAGTACTTC. As protein: CASSPLREEQYF.